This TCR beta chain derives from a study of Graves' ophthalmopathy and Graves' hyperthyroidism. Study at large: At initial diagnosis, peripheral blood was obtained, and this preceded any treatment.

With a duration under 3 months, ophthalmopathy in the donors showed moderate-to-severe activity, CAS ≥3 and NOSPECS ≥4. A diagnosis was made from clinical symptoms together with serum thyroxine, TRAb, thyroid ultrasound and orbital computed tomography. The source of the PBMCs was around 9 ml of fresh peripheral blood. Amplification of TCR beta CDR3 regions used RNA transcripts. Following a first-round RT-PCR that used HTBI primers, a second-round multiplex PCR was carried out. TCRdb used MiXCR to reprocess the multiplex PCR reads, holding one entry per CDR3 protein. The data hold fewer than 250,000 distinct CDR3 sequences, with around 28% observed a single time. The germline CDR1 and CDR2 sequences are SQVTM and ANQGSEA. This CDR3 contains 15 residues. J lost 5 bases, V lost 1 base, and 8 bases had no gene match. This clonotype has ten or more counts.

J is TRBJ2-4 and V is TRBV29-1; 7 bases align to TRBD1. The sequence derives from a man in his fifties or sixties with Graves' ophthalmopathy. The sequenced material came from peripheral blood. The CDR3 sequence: CSVEARDSTQNIQYF. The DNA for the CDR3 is TGCAGCGTTGAAGCCAGGGACAGCACACAAAACATTCAGTACTTC. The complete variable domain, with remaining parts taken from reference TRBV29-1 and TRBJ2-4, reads SAVISQKPSRDICQRGTSLTIQCQVDSQVTMMFWYRQQPGQSLTLIATANQGSEATYESGFVIDKFPISRPNLTFSTLTVSNMSPEDSSIYLCSVEARDSTQNIQYFGAGTRLSVL.